These 7 T cell receptor beta chains were sequenced from one sample in a study of a mutant IDH1 vaccine in newly diagnosed glioma listed by TCRdb under 2021. Their specific antigens are unknown. The sample's time point label is to be understood as: week 47, end of study. Each vaccine dose was 300 ug of a 20-mer mutant IDH1 peptide in Montanide, given subcutaneously with topical imiquimod. Libraries were made using the immunoSEQ multiplex PCR assay. Entries here come from immuneACCESS through TCRdb and include only in-frame sequences with V and J called. Some clones fail to appear in such tables; in the studies checked, an unresolved V gene covers under half of the shortfall, and the cause of the remainder is unknown. Across this sample there are some 13,000 clones, with about 80% seen only once. The ten largest clones represent roughly 3.9% of the sample. This specimen consisted of PBMCs, obtained from a glioma patient whose treatment included an IDH1 peptide vaccine. The receptors were gathered from a woman aged 40-49 years with glioma.

The chain is built from TRBV5-5 and TRBJ1-4, with a possible D match to TRBD1 (5 bases). V shed 1 base and J shed 8 bases, with 9 bases lying between them. Germline values: CDR1 SGHKS, CDR2 YYEKEE (reference sequence). The CDR3 totals 13 residues. The CDR3 loop is CASSLWWGEKLFF. In nucleotides, the CDR3 is TGTGCCAGCAGCTTGTGGTGGGGCGAAAAACTGTTTTTT.

This sequence joins TRBV5-1 and TRBJ2-1, with D maybe TRBD2 (5 bases). Germline values: CDR1 SGHRS, CDR2 YFSETQ. There are 11 residues in the CDR3. Trimming took off 4 bases at V and 13 bases at J, with 12 bases between the two ends. CDR3 sequence (DNA): TGCGCCAGCAGCCCACCCCCGGGACAGTTCTTC. Amino acid sequence: CASSPPPGQFF.

This sequence joins TRBV7-2 and TRBJ2-5; the D is unclear. The CDR3 is 12 amino acids. Germline CDR1 is SGHTA and CDR2 is FQGNSA. The ends were cut back, 5 bases at V and 7 bases at J, with 11 bases in the middle. The chain's CDR3 is CASSAPGRTQYF. DNA for the CDR3: TGTGCCAGCAGCGCACCGGGCCGGACCCAGTACTTC.

The rearrangement uses TRBV10-3 and TRBJ1-2, with D possibly being TRBD1 (6 bases). Germline CDR1 ENHRY, CDR2 SYGVKD. Trimming pared 10 bases from V and 2 bases from J, leaving 11 bases between. The CDR3 has 12 amino acids. The CDR3 nucleotides are TGTGCCACGGTAACAGGGAACTATGGCTACACCTTC. Amino acids: CATVTGNYGYTF.

V gene TRBV6-4 combines with J gene TRBJ2-2; possibly TRBD1 for D (5 bases). Germline CDR1 is MRHNA and CDR2 is SNTAGT. V was clipped by 6 bases and J by 3 bases, with 11 bases between them. The CDR3 runs to 14 residues. CDR3: CASRGDLDTGELFF. CDR3 nucleotide sequence: TGTGCCAGCAGAGGGGATTTGGACACCGGGGAGCTGTTTTTT.

The rearrangement links TRBV25-1 to TRBJ2-5, with D maybe TRBD2 (5 bases). This CDR3 has 13 residues. CDR1 is MGHDK, CDR2 SYGVNS, per germline. Between the trimmed V and J ends, which lost 3 bases and 1 base, there was a span of 6 bases. This chain's CDR3 is CASSDRGQETQYF. Here the CDR3 DNA reads TGTGCCAGCAGTGATCGGGGCCAAGAGACCCAGTACTTC.

The V and J genes are TRBV27 and TRBJ1-1; tentatively, D is TRBD1 (5 bases). The CDR3 length is 12 residues. Trimming removed 6 bases at V and 5 bases at J, with 10 bases between. CDR1 MNHEY and CDR2 SMNVEV come from the germline V gene (reference sequence). CDR3 sequence reads: CASRGGRTEAFF. CDR3 sequence (DNA): TGTGCCAGCAGGGGGGGAAGGACTGAAGCTTTCTTT.